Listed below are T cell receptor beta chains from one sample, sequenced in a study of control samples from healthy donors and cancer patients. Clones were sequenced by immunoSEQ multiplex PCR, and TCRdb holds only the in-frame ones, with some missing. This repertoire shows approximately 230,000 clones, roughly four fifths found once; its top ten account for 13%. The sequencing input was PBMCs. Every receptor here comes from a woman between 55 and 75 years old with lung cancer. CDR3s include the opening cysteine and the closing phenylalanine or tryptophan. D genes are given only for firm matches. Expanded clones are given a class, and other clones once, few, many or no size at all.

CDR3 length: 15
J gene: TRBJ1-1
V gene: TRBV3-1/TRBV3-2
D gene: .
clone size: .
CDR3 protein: CASSQGGSSNTEAFF
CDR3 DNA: TGTGCCAGCAGCCAAGGAGGGTCATCGAACACTGAAGCTTTCTTT

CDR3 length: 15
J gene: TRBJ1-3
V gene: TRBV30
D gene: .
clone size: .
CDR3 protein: CAWSVQASSGNTIYF
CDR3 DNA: TGTGCCTGGAGTGTACAGGCCAGCTCTGGAAACACCATATATTTT

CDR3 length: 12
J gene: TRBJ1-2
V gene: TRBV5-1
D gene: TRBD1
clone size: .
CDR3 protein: CASSLDRDGYTF
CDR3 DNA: TGCGCCAGCAGCCTAGACAGGGATGGCTACACCTTC

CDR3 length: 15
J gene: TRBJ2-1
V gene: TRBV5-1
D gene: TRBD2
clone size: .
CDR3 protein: CASSFSGRETNEQFF
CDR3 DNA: TGCGCCAGCAGTTTTAGCGGGAGGGAGACGAATGAGCAGTTCTTC

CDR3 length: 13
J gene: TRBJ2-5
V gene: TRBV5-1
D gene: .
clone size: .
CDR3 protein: CASSLATWRTQYF
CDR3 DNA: TGCGCCAGCAGCTTGGCCACGTGGAGGACCCAGTACTTC

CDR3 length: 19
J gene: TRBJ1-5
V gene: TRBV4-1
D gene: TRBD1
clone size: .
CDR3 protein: CASSQDTGTGSYSNQPQHF
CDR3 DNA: TGCGCCAGCAGCCAAGATACGGGGACAGGTTCGTATAGCAATCAGCCCCAGCATTTT

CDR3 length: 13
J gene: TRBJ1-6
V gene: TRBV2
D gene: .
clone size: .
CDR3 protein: CASSEVWYSPLHF
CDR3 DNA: TGTGCCAGCAGTGAAGTCTGGTATTCACCCCTCCACTTT

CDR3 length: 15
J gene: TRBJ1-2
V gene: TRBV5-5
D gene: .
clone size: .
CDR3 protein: CASSLAVQGNYGYTF
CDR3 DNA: TGTGCCAGCAGCTTGGCTGTTCAGGGGAACTATGGCTACACCTTC

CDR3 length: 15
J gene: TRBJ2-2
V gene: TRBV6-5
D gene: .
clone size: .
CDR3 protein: CASTRGRSVTGELFF
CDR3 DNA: TGTGCCAGCACCCGGGGGCGATCGGTCACCGGGGAGCTGTTTTTT

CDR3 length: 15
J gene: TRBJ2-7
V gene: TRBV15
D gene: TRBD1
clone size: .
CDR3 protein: CATSRDGQGLDEQYF
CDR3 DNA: TGTGCCACCAGCAGAGATGGACAGGGGCTAGACGAGCAGTACTTC

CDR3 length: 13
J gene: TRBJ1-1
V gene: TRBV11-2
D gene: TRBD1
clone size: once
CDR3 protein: CASSELDRAEAFF
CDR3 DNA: TGTGCCAGCAGCGAACTGGACAGGGCTGAAGCTTTCTTT

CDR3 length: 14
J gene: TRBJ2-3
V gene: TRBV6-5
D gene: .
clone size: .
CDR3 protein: CASGLPVPSDTQYF
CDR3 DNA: TGTGCCAGCGGTTTGCCAGTCCCCTCAGATACGCAGTATTTT

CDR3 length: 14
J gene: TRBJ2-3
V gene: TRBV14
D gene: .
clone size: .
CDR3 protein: CASSRSRNTDTQYF
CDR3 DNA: TGTGCCAGCAGCAGAAGTCGGAACACAGATACGCAGTATTTT

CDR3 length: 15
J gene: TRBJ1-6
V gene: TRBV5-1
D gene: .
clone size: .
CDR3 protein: CASSPGTGLDSPLHF
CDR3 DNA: TGCGCCAGCAGCCCCGGGACGGGGTTAGATTCACCCCTCCACTTT

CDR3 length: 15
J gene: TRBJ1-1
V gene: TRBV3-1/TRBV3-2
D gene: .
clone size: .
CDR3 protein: CASSQDEGNGGEAFF
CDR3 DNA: TGTGCCAGCAGCCAAGATGAAGGGAACGGTGGTGAAGCTTTCTTT

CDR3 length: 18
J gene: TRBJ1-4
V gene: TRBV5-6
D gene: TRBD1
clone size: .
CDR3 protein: CASTLRGSSGGPREKLFF
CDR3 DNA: TGTGCCAGCACCTTAAGGGGCTCTTCAGGGGGACCTCGTGAAAAACTGTTTTTT

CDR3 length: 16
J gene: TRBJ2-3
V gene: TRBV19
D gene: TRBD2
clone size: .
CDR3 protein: CASSSGDALSTDTQYF
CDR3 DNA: TGTGCCAGTTCTAGCGGGGACGCCTTGAGCACAGATACGCAGTATTTT

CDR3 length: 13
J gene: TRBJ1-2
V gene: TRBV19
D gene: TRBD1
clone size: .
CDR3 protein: CASKGQGYYGYTF
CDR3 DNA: TGTGCCAGTAAAGGACAGGGTTACTATGGCTACACCTTC

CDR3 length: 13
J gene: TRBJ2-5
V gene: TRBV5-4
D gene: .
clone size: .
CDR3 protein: CASSRGAGETQYF
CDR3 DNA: TGTGCCAGCAGCCGGGGGGCCGGCGAGACCCAGTACTTC

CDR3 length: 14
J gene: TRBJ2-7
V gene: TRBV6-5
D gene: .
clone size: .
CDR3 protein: CASTEWKGRYEQYF
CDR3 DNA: TGTGCCAGCACGGAGTGGAAGGGGAGGTACGAGCAGTACTTC

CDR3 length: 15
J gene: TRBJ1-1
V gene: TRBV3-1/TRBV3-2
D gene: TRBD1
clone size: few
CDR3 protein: CASSQRRQGDTEAFF
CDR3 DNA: TGTGCCAGCAGCCAAAGGAGACAGGGGGACACTGAAGCTTTCTTT

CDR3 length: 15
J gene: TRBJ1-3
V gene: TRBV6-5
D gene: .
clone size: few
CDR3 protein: CASFPGQFSGNTIYF
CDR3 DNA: TGTGCCAGCTTTCCGGGACAATTCTCTGGAAACACCATATATTTT

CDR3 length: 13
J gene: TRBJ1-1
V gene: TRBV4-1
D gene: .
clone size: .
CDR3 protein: CASSPTRWTEAFF
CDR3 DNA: TGCGCCAGCAGCCCTACTAGGTGGACTGAAGCTTTCTTT

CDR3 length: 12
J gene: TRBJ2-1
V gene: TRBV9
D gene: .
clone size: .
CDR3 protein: CASSGTFHEQFF
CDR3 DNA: TGTGCCAGCAGCGGGACATTCCATGAGCAGTTCTTC

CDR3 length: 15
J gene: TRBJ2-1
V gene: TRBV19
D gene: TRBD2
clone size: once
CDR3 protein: CASSRPGLAINEQFF
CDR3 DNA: TGTGCCAGTAGTCGCCCGGGACTAGCTATCAATGAGCAGTTCTTC

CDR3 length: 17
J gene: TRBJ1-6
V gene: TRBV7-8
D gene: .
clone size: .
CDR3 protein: CASSNRASGNYNSPLHF
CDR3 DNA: TGTGCCAGCAGCAATCGGGCGTCAGGGAATTATAATTCACCCCTCCACTTT

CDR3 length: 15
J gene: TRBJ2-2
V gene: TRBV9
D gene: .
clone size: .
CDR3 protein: CASSVEGTNTGELFF
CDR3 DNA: TGTGCCAGCAGCGTCGAAGGGACGAACACCGGGGAGCTGTTTTTT

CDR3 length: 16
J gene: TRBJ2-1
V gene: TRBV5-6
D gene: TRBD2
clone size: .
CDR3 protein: CASSSFTSGRAYEQFF
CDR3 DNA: TGTGCCAGCAGCTCCTTTACTAGCGGGAGGGCATATGAGCAGTTCTTC